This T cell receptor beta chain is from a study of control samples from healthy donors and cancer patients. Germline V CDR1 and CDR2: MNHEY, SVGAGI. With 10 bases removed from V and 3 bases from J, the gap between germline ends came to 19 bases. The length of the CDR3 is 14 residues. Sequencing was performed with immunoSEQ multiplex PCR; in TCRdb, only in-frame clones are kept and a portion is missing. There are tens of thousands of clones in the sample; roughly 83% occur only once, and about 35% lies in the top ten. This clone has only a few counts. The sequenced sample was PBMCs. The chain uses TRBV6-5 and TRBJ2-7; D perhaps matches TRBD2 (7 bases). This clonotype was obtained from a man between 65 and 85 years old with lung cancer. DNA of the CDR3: TGTGCCACCAGGGGAGCGGGAAGAATCTACGAGCAGTACTTC. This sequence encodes CATRGAGRIYEQYF.